Listed here are 26 T cell receptor beta chains from one sample, sequenced in a study of cytomegalovirus exposure and HLA in healthy donors (dated by TCRdb to 2015 to 2018). To prepare the library, the immunoSEQ multiplex PCR assay was applied. For the multiplex PCR, a mixture combining 60 forward primers for TCR Vbeta segments and 13 reverse primers for TCR Jbeta segments was used. TCRdb re-hosts the immuneACCESS table, in-frame sequences only. Its copies lack some clones; in the studies checked, an unresolved V gene accounts for under half of them, and the cause for the rest is not known. In this sample the table shows about 160,000 clones, 70% to 80% of which occur a single time. Of the sample, 0.95% to 1.5% falls within the top ten clones. The sequenced sample consisted of PBMCs. These receptors all come from a woman in her forties or fifties in good health and CMV-seronegative.

The chain has TRBV7-9 and TRBJ1-4, with TRBD1 matching 7 bases. The length of the CDR3 is 16 residues. The V and J ends lost 5 bases and 0 bases, in that order; junction bases with no gene match: 6. Germline V CDR1 and CDR2: SEHNR, FQNEAQ (reference sequence). The CDR3 loop reads CASSDRTGATNEKLFF. The CDR3 DNA is TGTGCCAGCAGCGACAGAACAGGGGCAACTAATGAAAAACTGTTTTTT.

This clone was counted once. V is TRBV2 and J is TRBJ2-7, with D possibly TRBD1 on 6 matching bases. The CDR3 extends over 14 amino acids. V dropped 4 bases and J dropped 3 bases, with 13 bases sitting between them. CDR1 and CDR2 (germline): SNHLY, FYNNEI. CDR3 DNA sequence: TGTGCCAGCAGTGCGGGGACACCAGACTACGAGCAGTACTTC. Protein sequence: CASSAGTPDYEQYF.

V is TRBV29-1 and J is TRBJ1-2; D is undetermined. V was pared by 0 bases and J by 4 bases, with 9 bases between. Germline V gives CDR1 SQVTM, CDR2 ANQGSEA. The CDR3 runs 13 residues. The CDR3 region is CSVEDDNLYGYTF. CDR3 nucleotide sequence: TGCAGCGTTGAAGACGACAACCTCTATGGCTACACCTTC.

The J gene is TRBJ2-7, the V gene TRBV18; 7 bases are a match to TRBD2. The CDR3 has 16 residues. From germline, CDR1 is KGHSH and CDR2 LQKENI. The V gene end was trimmed by 1 base and the J gene end by 0 bases; junction bases not matched to a gene: 6. DNA for the CDR3: TGTGCCAGCTCACCACTTGGCGGGAGTCTCTCCTACGAGCAGTACTTC. It codes for CASSPLGGSLSYEQYF.

This chain uses TRBV5-8 with TRBJ2-1, with 8 positions matching TRBD1. V dropped 0 bases and J dropped 2; count of bases not matched to a gene: 4. Germline V gives CDR1 SGHTS, CDR2 YDEGEE. The CDR3 has 16 amino acids. The CDR3 spells CASSLGAGGTYNEQFF. In DNA, the CDR3 is TGTGCCAGCAGCTTGGGGGCAGGGGGCACCTACAATGAGCAGTTCTTC.

V usage is TRBV5-1 and J usage is TRBJ2-3; TRBD2 matches at 8 bases. CDR1 and CDR2 (germline): SGHRS, YFSETQ. V lost 5 bases to trimming and J lost 0 bases; unmatched junction nucleotides: 8. This CDR3 region has 16 residues. In DNA form, the CDR3 reads TGCGCCAGCAGAAGGCTAGCGGGTACTAGCACAGATACGCAGTATTTT. It specifies CASRRLAGTSTDTQYF.

The J gene is TRBJ1-2, the V gene TRBV28; 7 positions agree with TRBD1. This CDR3 has 15 amino acids. CDR1 and CDR2 (germline): MDHEN, SYDVKM. V shed 7 bases, J shed 11 bases, and the junction held 19 bases outside the gene matches. In DNA, the CDR3 is TGTGCCAGCACCATGCCGACAGGGATGATTGGAGGATACACCTTC. It specifies CASTMPTGMIGGYTF.

The J gene is TRBJ1-2, the V gene TRBV27; unclear D gene. Trimming shortened V by 2 bases and J by 5 bases, and 21 bases separated the two germline ends. The CDR3 covers 17 residues. From germline, CDR1 is MNHEY and CDR2 SMNVEV (reference sequence). The CDR3 coding sequence is TGTGCCAGCAGTTTAAAGGCCCCCCTCGGGGTGACATATGGCTACACCTTC. This translates into CASSLKAPLGVTYGYTF.

The V call is TRBV2, the J call TRBJ2-3, with 7 bases lining up with TRBD2. With 5 bases clipped from V and 3 bases from J, the junction kept 11 bases outside the gene matches. CDR1 is SNHLY and CDR2 is FYNNEI in the germline V gene. The CDR3 contains 16 residues. The DNA of the CDR3 is TGTGCCAGCAGTCTTTCCCGGGGGGTGGGGACAGATACGCAGTATTTT. Residues: CASSLSRGVGTDTQYF.

The chain carries TRBV6-1 and TRBJ2-5; D unclear. V was cut by 5 bases and J by 8 bases, with 15 bases left in between. This CDR3 is built from 13 residues. In germline, CDR1 is MNHNS, CDR2 SASEGT. CDR3: CASSPRGSITQYF. The CDR3 DNA reads as TGTGCCAGCAGTCCCCGAGGCAGCATAACCCAGTACTTC.

This chain connects TRBV5-1 to TRBJ2-7; TRBD1 might be the D (5 bases). Deletions cut 4 bases from V and 0 bases from J, with 11 bases between. CDR3 length: 14 residues. Germline loops: CDR1 SGHRS, CDR2 YFSETQ. The chain's CDR3 is CASSQDTTSYEQYF. The CDR3 coding sequence is TGCGCCAGCAGCCAGGACACGACCTCCTACGAGCAGTACTTC.

This clone was recorded only once. CDR3 amino acids: CASSLTSGSTQPQHF. The CDR3 DNA is TGTGCCAGCAGCTTAACTTCAGGGTCAACTCAGCCCCAGCATTTT. The chain links TRBV7-2 to TRBJ1-5; possible D gene TRBD1, 5 bases. V lost 2 bases and J 6 bases, leaving 14 bases between the germline ends. The CDR3 has 15 amino acids. CDR1 is SGHTA and CDR2 is FQGNSA in the germline V gene.

The CDR3 region has the DNA TGTGCCAGCAGTTGGGGGGGGCGAGGAGACACCATATATTTT. It encodes CASSWGGRGDTIYF. The J gene is TRBJ1-3, the V gene TRBV27; weak D call: TRBD1 (6 bases). CDR1 and CDR2 from the germline V gene are MNHEY and SMNVEV (reference sequence). The ends were cut back, 4 bases at V and 8 bases at J, with 15 bases in the middle. This CDR3 comprises 14 residues.

The rearrangement joins TRBV6-6 to TRBJ1-5, with 8 positions matching TRBD1. The ends lost 2 bases at V and 5 bases at J; junction bases unmatched: 5. Germline values: CDR1 MNHNY, CDR2 SVGAGI (reference sequence). This CDR3 comprises 15 residues. Written as DNA, the CDR3 is TGTGCCAGCAGTTACCAGGGGGCGATTGATCAGCCCCAGCATTTT. Its translation: CASSYQGAIDQPQHF.

The chain employs TRBV2 and TRBJ1-3; possible D gene TRBD1, 5 bases. The CDR3 totals 16 residues. The ends were cut back, 2 bases at V and 0 bases at J, with 11 bases in the middle. The germline V gene encodes CDR1 SNHLY and CDR2 FYNNEI. The CDR3 loop is CASSESRTPSGNTIYF. CDR3 nucleotides: TGTGCCAGCAGTGAATCAAGGACACCCTCTGGAAACACCATATATTTT.

This rearrangement joins TRBV9 to TRBJ2-3, with 9 bases lining up with TRBD2. In germline, CDR1 is SGDLS, CDR2 YYNGEE. Trimming at V came to 0 bases and at J to 4 bases, leaving 15 bases not matched to a gene. The CDR3 covers 19 residues. The CDR3 region has the DNA TGTGCCAGCAGCGTAGACCCCCTACGGGCGGGGGGGCAAGCAGATACGCAGTATTTT. This codes for CASSVDPLRAGGQADTQYF.

This chain links TRBV19 with TRBJ2-2, with TRBD1 identical over 9 bases. V lost 3 bases, J lost 4 bases, and 3 bases stayed unmatched. The CDR3 loop spans 15 amino acids. Germline V gene sequence: CDR1 LNHDA, CDR2 SQIVND (reference sequence). The CDR3 nucleotides read TGTGCCAGTAGTATGGTGACAGGGGGCACCGGGGAGCTGTTTTTT. Its translation is CASSMVTGGTGELFF.

This clone showed up just once. For the CDR3, the DNA is TGTGCCAGCAGCCCGGGTCGGGACGGGAGGAGGAATGGCTACACCTTC. Translated: CASSPGRDGRRNGYTF. The chain recombines TRBV7-2 with TRBJ1-2; possibly TRBD1 for D (5 bases). Germline V CDR1 and CDR2: SGHTA, FQGNSA. CDR3 length: 16 residues. The germline V and J ends were trimmed by 5 bases and 6 bases, with 22 bases remaining between them.

The J gene is TRBJ2-1, the V gene TRBV9; 10 bases are a match to TRBD2. The ends lost 4 bases at V and 0 bases at J; junction bases unmatched: 7. The CDR3 has 17 residues. Germline CDR1 and CDR2: SGDLS and YYNGEE. As DNA, the CDR3 is TGTGCCAGCAGCCCGAATAGCGGGGGGTTCTCCTACAATGAGCAGTTCTTC. Amino acids: CASSPNSGGFSYNEQFF.

The V gene is TRBV28, the J gene TRBJ2-1; perhaps TRBD2 as D (6 bases). CDR3 length: 15 amino acids. CDR1 MDHEN and CDR2 SYDVKM come from the germline V gene. The V end lost 4 bases, the J end lost 0 bases, and 10 bases lay between the germline ends. The chain's CDR3 is CASSSAGSSYNEQFF. The DNA for the CDR3 is TGTGCCAGCAGTTCGGCGGGAAGCTCCTACAATGAGCAGTTCTTC.

This chain links TRBV6-5 with TRBJ2-7; the match to TRBD1 covers 7 bases. CDR1 MNHEY and CDR2 SVGAGI come from the germline V gene. V shed 4 bases, J shed 7 bases, and the junction held 13 bases outside the gene matches. The CDR3 extends over 15 amino acids. CDR3 residues: CASSSTGIITGEQYF. In DNA form, the CDR3 reads TGTGCCAGCAGTTCGACAGGGATAATTACGGGGGAGCAGTACTTC.

V and J are TRBV6-6 and TRBJ2-1; D remains unclear. The germline V gene has CDR1 MNHNY and CDR2 SVGAGI (reference sequence). There are 16 residues in the CDR3. Trimming removed 0 bases from V and 0 bases from J, with 9 bases in between. The CDR3 sequence is CASSYSIQFSYNEQFF. CDR3 DNA sequence: TGTGCCAGCAGTTACTCGATACAGTTCTCCTACAATGAGCAGTTCTTC.

This chain joins TRBV19 and TRBJ2-2; no definite D call. V was cut by 6 bases and J by 1 base, with 12 bases left in between. CDR1 and CDR2 from the germline V gene are LNHDA and SQIVND (reference sequence). The CDR3 loop spans 15 amino acids. The CDR3 DNA reads as TGTGCCAGTAGGACTTATGCCGGGAACACCGGGGAGCTGTTTTTT. It translates to CASRTYAGNTGELFF.

CDR3 residues: CAWRRAESAYNEQFF. The CDR3 DNA follows: TGTGCCTGGAGGAGAGCGGAAAGTGCCTACAATGAGCAGTTCTTC. The rearrangement links TRBV30 to TRBJ2-1; possible D gene TRBD2, 5 bases. This CDR3 spans 15 amino acids. Germline V CDR1 and CDR2: GTSNPN, SVGIG (reference sequence). V was clipped by 3 bases and J by 2 bases, with 14 bases between them.

The J gene is TRBJ2-2, the V gene TRBV6-1; D may be TRBD1 (6 bases). CDR1 and CDR2 from the germline V gene are MNHNS and SASEGT. The V gene lost 3 bases and the J gene lost 4 bases, with 12 bases spanning the gap. The CDR3 runs to 15 residues. This chain's CDR3 is CASSERTGPTGELFF. CDR3 nucleotides: TGTGCCAGCAGTGAGCGAACAGGGCCCACCGGGGAGCTGTTTTTT.

The chain has TRBV7-7 and TRBJ2-5; D is unclear. V was cut by 1 base and J by 1 base, with 7 bases left in between. Germline lookup yields CDR1 SSHAT and CDR2 FNYEAQ (reference sequence). This CDR3 contains 14 residues. The CDR3 DNA is TGTGCCAGCAGCTTAGGCCGAGCCCAAGAGACCCAGTACTTC. This encodes CASSLGRAQETQYF.